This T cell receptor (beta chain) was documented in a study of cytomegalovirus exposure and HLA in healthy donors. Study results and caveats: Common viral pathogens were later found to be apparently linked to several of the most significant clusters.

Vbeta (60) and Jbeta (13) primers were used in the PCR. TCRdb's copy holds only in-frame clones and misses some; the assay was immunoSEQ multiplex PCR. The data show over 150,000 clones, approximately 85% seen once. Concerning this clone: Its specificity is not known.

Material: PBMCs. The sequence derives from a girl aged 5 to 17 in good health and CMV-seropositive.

CDR3 in amino acids: CASNEDSNSPLHF. CDR3 coding DNA: TGTGCCAGCAATGAGGACAGTAATTCACCCCTCCACTTT. The chain has TRBV6-5 and TRBJ1-6; TRBD1 might be the D (6 bases). Germline CDR1 is MNHEY and CDR2 is SVGAGI. This CDR3 contains 13 residues. Trimming removed 7 bases from V and 6 bases from J, with 10 bases in between.